This T cell receptor beta chain emerged from a study of Graves' ophthalmopathy and Graves' hyperthyroidism. Points from the study as a whole: Blood repertoires reportedly contained most expanded thyroid clonotypes above 0.001 frequency.

This clonotype was seen repeatedly, ten times or more. Its cognate antigen is unknown. Amplification of TCR beta CDR3 regions used RNA transcripts. HTBI-primed RT-PCR formed the first round, and a multiplex PCR formed the second. TCRdb itself ran the multiplex PCR reads through MiXCR, one entry per CDR3 protein. This table holds some 200,000 distinct CDR3 sequences, under 30% found once. Trimming removed 8 bases from V and 3 bases from J, with 12 bases in between. There are 12 residues in the CDR3. Germline-derived CDR1 and CDR2 are SGHRS and YFSETQ. The sequencing input was peripheral blood. The receptor comes from a man aged 45-65 years with Graves' ophthalmopathy. The rearrangement links TRBV5-1 to TRBJ2-7; tentative D call: TRBD1 (5 bases). CDR3 bases: TGCGCCAGTAACGACCAGGGCTACGAGCAGTACTTC. It specifies CASNDQGYEQYF.